The 15 T cell receptor beta chains listed next were all sequenced from one sample in a study of blood T cell repertoires in COVID-19. Repertoires were generated with immunoSEQ multiplex PCR, while TCRdb's copy carries only in-frame clones and drops some. Of 180,000 or so clones listed, around 85% were seen once; the top ten hold roughly 7.8%. The material sequenced was peripheral blood. The source is a man between 60 and 75 years old with acute or convalescent COVID-19.

CDR3 residues: CASSRGQNEQYF. CDR3 DNA: TGTGCCAGCAGCAGGGGACAGAACGAGCAGTACTTC. This chain uses TRBV7-3 with TRBJ2-7; 7 bases map to TRBD1. The V gene's germline CDR1 is SGHTA and CDR2 FQGTGA. This CDR3 spans 12 amino acids. J gave up 5 bases and V 5 bases, and 3 bases lay outside the gene matches. The complete variable domain, with remaining parts taken from reference TRBV7-3 and TRBJ2-7, reads GAGVSQTPSNKVTEKGKYVELRCDPISGHTALYWYRQSLGQGPEFLIYFQGTGAADDSGLPNDRFFAVRPEGSVSTLKIQRTERGDSAVYLCASSRGQNEQYFGPGTRLTVT.

The CDR3 nucleotides read TGTGCCACTGGGACAGGGCTGAACACTGAAGCTTTCTTT. This encodes CATGTGLNTEAFF. V usage is TRBV2 and J usage is TRBJ1-1, with 9 bases aligning to TRBD1. The germline V gene has CDR1 SNHLY and CDR2 FYNNEI. V was pared by 10 bases and J by 0 bases, with 3 bases of the junction left unmatched. The CDR3 contains 13 residues. The variable domain in full, completed from reference TRBV2 and TRBJ1-1, reads EPEVTQTPSHQVTQMGQEVILRCVPISNHLYFYWYRQILGQKVEFLVSFYNNEISEKSEIFDDQFSVERPDGSNFTLKIRSTKLEDSAMYFCATGTGLNTEAFFGQGTRLTVV.

V is TRBV6-5 and J is TRBJ1-1, with 7 bases fitting TRBD1. V lost 8 bases to trimming and J lost 0 bases; unmatched junction nucleotides: 6. Germline V gene data show CDR1 as MNHEY and CDR2 as SVGAGI. The CDR3 is made up of 14 amino acids. The CDR3 DNA reads TGTGCCAGCCGACAGGGATCAATGAACACTGAAGCTTTCTTT. As protein: CASRQGSMNTEAFF.

The rearrangement uses TRBV9 and TRBJ1-1, with a possible D match to TRBD1 (5 bases). The ends were cut back, 0 bases at V and 4 bases at J, with 13 bases in the middle. This CDR3 region has 15 residues. Germline V CDR1 and CDR2: SGDLS, YYNGEE. CDR3 coding DNA: TGTGCCAGCAGCGTAGTACCGGGGGATGGCACTGAAGCTTTCTTT. Translation gives CASSVVPGDGTEAFF.

J is TRBJ2-3 and V is TRBV29-1; a possible D gene is TRBD1 (5 bases). With 6 bases removed from V and 11 bases from J, the gap between germline ends came to 18 bases. Germline loops: CDR1 SQVTM, CDR2 ANQGSEA. The CDR3 has 12 residues. In DNA, the CDR3 is TGCAGCGTGACCTTACAGGTTTCAGGGCAGTATTTT. Amino acids: CSVTLQVSGQYF.

Here the CDR3 DNA reads TGTGCCAGCAGCCAGTCCCGGAGGCATTCACCCCTCCACTTT. It is translated as CASSQSRRHSPLHF. The V gene is TRBV3-1 (or the pseudogene TRBV3-2), the J gene TRBJ1-6; D call uncertain. The CDR3 covers 14 residues. Trimming pared 3 bases from V and 8 bases from J, leaving 11 bases between. Germline V gene lookup returns CDR1 LGHDT and CDR2 YNNKEL (reference sequence).

This sequence joins TRBV19 and TRBJ2-1; D is unclear. This CDR3 is built from 12 residues. Trimming stripped 3 bases from V and 4 bases from J, with 4 bases between. The V gene's germline CDR1 is LNHDA and CDR2 SQIVND (reference sequence). CDR3 sequence reads: CASSILYNEQFF. For the CDR3, the DNA is TGTGCCAGTAGTATCCTATACAATGAGCAGTTCTTC.

This clone was detected a few times. The V call is TRBV5-1, the J call TRBJ2-1; D might be TRBD1 (5 bases). The CDR3 runs to 17 residues. Germline assignment: CDR1 SGHRS and CDR2 YFSETQ. V lost 0 bases, J lost 1 base, and 14 bases lay in between. CDR3 coding DNA: TGCGCCAGCAGCTTGGCTTGGGTAGGGGTATCCTACAATGAGCAGTTCTTC. It encodes CASSLAWVGVSYNEQFF.

This clone was counted a few times. The V gene is TRBV10-1, the J gene TRBJ2-7; D possibly corresponds to TRBD1 (6 bases). This CDR3 has 16 residues. Trimming took 2 bases from V and 3 from J, leaving 17 bases between them. From germline, CDR1 is WNHNN and CDR2 SYGVQD (reference sequence). The CDR3 sequence is CASSEGPRQGSYEQYF. CDR3 DNA sequence: TGCGCCAGCAGTGAGGGCCCGAGGCAGGGGAGCTACGAGCAGTACTTC.

This chain links TRBV28 with TRBJ2-5, with 7 bases identical to TRBD1. Trimming removed 4 bases from V and 7 bases from J; junction bases left unmatched: 9. This CDR3 comprises 14 residues. In germline, CDR1 is MDHEN, CDR2 SYDVKM. CDR3 nucleotides: TGTGCCAGCAGTTACGGGACAGCGGTGTGGACCCAGTACTTC. This sequence encodes CASSYGTAVWTQYF.

This CDR3 reads CASSATGLVREKLFF. The CDR3 DNA is TGTGCCAGCAGTGCTACAGGCCTGGTGCGTGAAAAACTGTTTTTT. This rearrangement joins TRBV6-2 or TRBV6-3 to TRBJ1-4, with a possible D match to TRBD1 (5 bases). The CDR3 sequence is 15 residues long. Germline V lookup: CDR1 MNHEY, CDR2 SVGEGT. V lost 5 bases and J 7 bases, leaving 17 bases between the germline ends.

The chain employs TRBV28 and TRBJ2-1, with 7 bases fitting TRBD2. The CDR3 runs 16 residues. Trimming took 2 bases from V and 7 from J; bases not matched to a gene: 11. The germline V gene encodes CDR1 MDHEN and CDR2 SYDVKM. For the CDR3, the DNA is TGTGCCAGCAGTTTAACCTCAGGACTAGACTTTAATGAGCAGTTCTTC. Translation gives CASSLTSGLDFNEQFF.

The chain carries TRBV24-1 and TRBJ2-1; 11 bases are a match to TRBD2. From germline, CDR1 is KGHDR and CDR2 SFDVKD. The CDR3 spans 18 residues. V trimming: 4 bases; J trimming: 4 bases; junction bases outside the gene matches: 11. CDR3 region: CATSDDRLAGLGYNEQFF. As DNA, the CDR3 is TGTGCCACCAGTGACGACCGACTAGCGGGACTTGGTTACAATGAGCAGTTCTTC.

This rearrangement joins TRBV28 to TRBJ1-2; D not resolved. Germline V gene sequence: CDR1 MDHEN, CDR2 SYDVKM. Trimming cost V 2 bases and J 3 bases, with 13 bases left between them. The CDR3 loop spans 15 amino acids. The CDR3 DNA sequence: TGTGCCAGCAGTTTAATTTCCAGCAGGCACTATGGCTACACCTTC. Translating gives CASSLISSRHYGYTF.

V gene TRBV4-1 combines with J gene TRBJ1-5; D is undetermined. V lost 0 bases and J 4 bases, leaving 7 bases between the germline ends. Germline CDR1 is MGHRA and CDR2 is YSYEKL. The CDR3 is 14 residues long. The CDR3 protein is CASSQEPGNQPQHF. In DNA, the CDR3 is TGCGCCAGCAGCCAAGAACCCGGTAATCAGCCCCAGCATTTT.